This is a list of T cell receptor beta chains from one sample in a study of cytomegalovirus exposure and HLA in healthy donors. Generated by immunoSEQ multiplex PCR, the TCRdb table keeps only in-frame clones and is missing some. The sample records over 95,000 clones, 77% being singletons. Sequenced input: PBMCs. These receptors originate from a man aged 35-49 years in good health and CMV-seropositive. The CDR3 runs from the conserved cysteine through the conserved F or W. A D gene is named only where the DNA matches it firmly. Part of the rows lack a size; the others show once, few, many or a class for expanded clones.

J | length | D | size | V | CDR3 | DNA
TRBJ2-7 | 14 | - | once | TRBV4-3 | CASSRGQSSYEQYF | TGCGCCAGCAGCCGAGGCCAGAGCTCCTACGAGCAGTACTTC
TRBJ1-2 | 13 | TRBD1 | - | TRBV30 | CAWKGQGRYGYTF | TGTGCCTGGAAAGGACAGGGGCGGTATGGCTACACCTTC
TRBJ1-6 | 13 | - | few | TRBV9 | CASSRYRDSPLHF | TGTGCCAGCAGCCGGTACAGGGACTCACCCCTCCACTTT
TRBJ2-3 | 16 | - | few | TRBV5-1 | CASRELSGSPTDTQYF | TGCGCCAGCAGAGAACTTTCGGGGTCTCCAACAGATACGCAGTATTTT
TRBJ2-2 | 13 | TRBD1 | - | TRBV6-6 | CASSRGLTGELFF | TGTGCCAGCAGCAGGGGGCTCACCGGGGAGCTGTTTTTT
TRBJ2-5 | 16 | TRBD1 | - | TRBV5-1 | CASSPGTGPNQETQYF | TGCGCCAGCAGCCCCGGGACAGGGCCAAACCAAGAGACCCAGTACTTC
TRBJ1-1 | 14 | TRBD1 | - | TRBV5-1 | CASSWQTGGSEAFF | TGCGCCAGCAGCTGGCAGACAGGGGGCTCTGAAGCTTTCTTT
TRBJ2-7 | 13 | - | - | TRBV7-7 | CASSSSRDYEQYF | TGTGCCAGCAGCTCATCGAGAGACTACGAGCAGTACTTC
TRBJ2-7 | 12 | TRBD1 | - | TRBV18 | CASSITGDEQYF | TGTGCCAGCTCAATTACAGGGGACGAGCAGTACTTC
TRBJ2-7 | 13 | - | - | TRBV10-3 | CAISERQDYEQYF | TGTGCCATCAGTGAGAGACAGGACTACGAGCAGTACTTC
TRBJ1-6 | 15 | TRBD1 | - | TRBV2 | CASSRADRGNSPLHF | TGTGCCAGTAGCCGTGCCGACAGGGGAAATTCACCCCTCCACTTT
TRBJ2-3 | 15 | - | - | TRBV21-1 | CASSSQRGNTDTQYF | TGTGCCAGCAGCTCCCAGCGGGGGAACACAGATACGCAGTATTTT
TRBJ2-1 | 18 | - | - | TRBV5-1 | CASSLVAGGRDSYNEQFF | TGCGCCAGCAGCTTGGTGGCCGGGGGCAGGGACAGTTACAATGAGCAGTTCTTC
TRBJ2-7 | 15 | TRBD2 | - | TRBV5-5 | CASSIAGELSYEQYF | TGTGCCAGCAGCATAGCGGGGGAGCTCTCCTACGAGCAGTACTTC
TRBJ2-7 | 14 | - | - | TRBV19 | CASSNRDKSYEQYF | TGTGCCAGTAGTAACCGGGATAAATCCTACGAGCAGTACTTC